The 25 T cell receptor beta chains given below trace back to one sample, sequenced in a study of persistence of HIV-infected CD4 T cells. These TCRs' antigens remain unknown. The stimulus was an HIV-1 Gag 15-mer peptide pool, 0.95 to 1 ug/peptide/mL. Responding CD4+ T cells were sorted by upregulation of both CD40 ligand and CD69. The libraries were made with immunoSEQ version 4 in survey mode. Libraries were prepared by immunoSEQ multiplex PCR; TCRdb keeps only in-frame clonotypes and omits some of them. The sample carries under 40,000 clones, roughly 71% recorded once. The material was CD4+ T cells sorted from PBMCs after approximately 19-hour stimulation, obtained from a patient who received antiretroviral therapy. These receptors originate from an adult man with HIV who was CMV-seropositive.

This clone was detected only a few times. The chain links TRBV19 to TRBJ1-4; tentatively, D is TRBD1 (6 bases). Trimming shortened V by 9 bases and J by 6 bases, and 17 bases separated the two germline ends. Germline-derived CDR1 and CDR2 are LNHDA and SQIVND (reference sequence). CDR3 length: 14 residues. The CDR3 coding sequence is TGTGCCAGCGGTATACAGGGTGGGGATGAAAAACTGTTTTTT. This sequence encodes CASGIQGGDEKLFF.

The chain links TRBV16 to TRBJ2-7; D remains unclear. The V end lost 7 bases, the J end lost 4 bases, and 17 bases lay between the germline ends. Germline loops: CDR1 KGHSY, CDR2 FQNENV. CDR3 length: 14 amino acids. Here the CDR3 reads CASTLYGLTYEQYF. In DNA, the CDR3 is TGTGCCAGCACCCTTTATGGGCTAACTTACGAGCAGTACTTC.

This clone appeared a few times. The chain carries TRBV19 and TRBJ1-6; D is undetermined. V was clipped by 7 bases and J by 0 bases, with 7 bases between them. This CDR3 region has 14 residues. Germline-derived CDR1 and CDR2 are LNHDA and SQIVND (reference sequence). The CDR3 spells CASKFSSYNSPLHF. The CDR3 bases are TGTGCCAGTAAATTCAGCTCCTATAATTCACCCCTCCACTTT.

J is TRBJ1-5 and V is TRBV15; the D gene is possibly TRBD1 (5 bases). Looked up from germline, CDR1 is LNHNV and CDR2 is YYDKDF (reference sequence). The CDR3 has 15 amino acids. Trimming took 5 bases from V and 3 from J, leaving 14 bases between them. The CDR3 is CATSGGRAPNQPQHF. The CDR3 region has the DNA TGTGCCACCAGCGGGGGAAGGGCGCCCAATCAGCCCCAGCATTTT.

A few counts support this clone. The J gene is TRBJ2-2, the V gene TRBV19, with 7 bases aligning to TRBD1. The CDR3 totals 14 residues. The trim removed 8 bases at V and 1 base at J, leaving 4 bases unmatched. Germline loops: CDR1 LNHDA, CDR2 SQIVND (reference sequence). The CDR3 spells CASRRTGNTGELFF. CDR3 nucleotide sequence: TGTGCCAGTCGCAGGACAGGGAACACCGGGGAGCTGTTTTTT. Variable domain in full (rest from reference TRBV19 and TRBJ2-2): DGGITQSPKYLFRKEGQNVTLSCEQNLNHDAMYWYRQDPGQGLRLIYYSQIVNDFQKGDIAEGYSVSREKKESFPLTVTSAQKNPTAFYLCASRRTGNTGELFFGEGSRLTVL.

The chain couples TRBV7-8 to TRBJ1-4; 7 nucleotides agree with TRBD1. The V gene's germline CDR1 is SGHVS and CDR2 FQNEAQ. CDR3 size: 16 residues. Trimming cost V 0 bases and J 4 bases; bases outside gene matches: 5. DNA of the CDR3: TGTGCCAGCAGCTTAGCGTCGGACAGGATTAATGAAAAACTGTTTTTT. Translating it yields CASSLASDRINEKLFF.

The V gene is TRBV4-1, the J gene TRBJ1-1; a possible D gene is TRBD1 (6 bases). V was pared by 2 bases and J by 8 bases, with 18 bases between. CDR1 MGHRA and CDR2 YSYEKL come from the germline V gene. CDR3 length equals 15 residues. The CDR3 here is CASSQIPGQLMEAFF. DNA for the CDR3: TGCGCCAGCAGCCAAATACCGGGACAACTCATGGAAGCTTTCTTT.

The chain uses TRBV6-2 or TRBV6-3 and TRBJ2-7; perhaps TRBD2 as D (8 bases). V was cut by 0 bases and J by 5 bases, with 23 bases left in between. Germline V gene sequence: CDR1 MNHEY, CDR2 SVGEGT. The CDR3 covers 18 residues. CDR3 amino acids: CASSYSMEGAGGFDEQYF. CDR3 in DNA: TGTGCCAGCAGTTACTCGATGGAGGGGGCGGGGGGATTCGACGAGCAGTACTTC.

The chain joins TRBV3-1 (or the pseudogene TRBV3-2) to TRBJ2-3; 8 bases fit TRBD1. V dropped 4 bases and J dropped 6; count of bases not matched to a gene: 6. In germline, CDR1 is LGHDT, CDR2 YNNKEL (reference sequence). This CDR3 is 14 amino acids long. The CDR3 bases are TGTGCCAGCAGCCCCGACAGGGGTGCCGATACGCAGTATTTT. This codes for CASSPDRGADTQYF.

The J gene is TRBJ2-5, the V gene TRBV5-1, with D perhaps TRBD1 or TRBD2 (5 bases each). The germline gives CDR1 SGHRS, CDR2 YFSETQ. V lost 4 bases to trimming and J lost 3 bases, with 16 bases between them. The CDR3 totals 15 residues. The CDR3 loop reads CASSTSGQREETQYF. The DNA of the CDR3 is TGCGCCAGCAGCACCTCGGGGCAGCGAGAAGAGACCCAGTACTTC.

The rearrangement joins TRBV6-4 to TRBJ1-5; a weak D match, TRBD1 (5 bases). In germline, CDR1 is MRHNA, CDR2 SNTAGT. V lost 0 bases and J lost 2, with 11 bases in between. The CDR3 totals 16 residues. CDR3 coding DNA: TGTGCCAGCAGTGACTCGTCGGGGACTGGCAATCAGCCCCAGCATTTT. This codes for CASSDSSGTGNQPQHF.

The gene calls are TRBV5-1 and TRBJ1-4; unclear D gene. The germline CDR1 and CDR2 sequences are SGHRS and YFSETQ. V shed 0 bases and J shed 0 bases, with 3 bases lying between them. The CDR3 runs to 14 residues. The CDR3 region is CASSLAPTNEKLFF. CDR3 sequence (DNA): TGCGCCAGCAGCTTGGCCCCAACTAATGAAAAACTGTTTTTT.

This clone was counted a single time. V and J are TRBV7-9 and TRBJ2-6; 7 bases are shared with TRBD1. Trimming at V came to 5 bases and at J to 0 bases, leaving 10 bases not matched to a gene. CDR1 is SEHNR, CDR2 FQNEAQ, per germline (reference sequence). The CDR3 totals 18 residues. The CDR3 sequence is CASSTLGTVNSGANVLTF. In nucleotides, the CDR3 is TGTGCCAGCAGCACCCTGGGGACAGTCAACTCTGGGGCCAACGTCCTGACTTTC.

CDR3: CASSPSRGEQYF. The CDR3 DNA follows: TGTGCCAGCAGCCCTTCTCGGGGTGAGCAGTACTTC. The gene calls are TRBV6-6 and TRBJ2-7; possibly TRBD2 for D (5 bases). CDR1 and CDR2 from the germline V gene are MNHNY and SVGAGI (reference sequence). V lost 6 bases, J lost 7 bases, and 13 bases lay in between. This CDR3 region has 12 residues.

V gene TRBV9 combines with J gene TRBJ2-1; D call uncertain. V was shortened by 0 bases and J by 3 bases, with 10 bases between the two germline ends. Germline V lookup: CDR1 SGDLS, CDR2 YYNGEE. The CDR3 covers 15 residues. The CDR3 region is CASSVGAGVYNEQFF. The CDR3 DNA reads TGTGCCAGCAGCGTAGGAGCTGGGGTCTACAATGAGCAGTTCTTC.

This sequence joins TRBV19 and TRBJ2-2; 9 bases map to TRBD1. Unmatched junction bases numbered 4, after V lost 9 bases and J lost 5 bases. Germline V gene sequence: CDR1 LNHDA, CDR2 SQIVND (reference sequence). The CDR3 is 13 amino acids. The CDR3 here is CASHRGRTGELFF. The CDR3, as DNA: TGTGCCAGCCACAGGGGGCGGACCGGGGAGCTGTTTTTT.

V usage is TRBV6-5 and J usage is TRBJ2-5; D is unresolved. Germline assignment: CDR1 MNHEY and CDR2 SVGAGI. The ends were cut back, 2 bases at V and 2 bases at J, with 9 bases in the middle. The CDR3 contains 14 residues. CDR3 DNA sequence: TGTGCCAGCAGTTACGGCGCGCTACAAGAGACCCAGTACTTC. It is translated as CASSYGALQETQYF.

This clone showed up just once. The gene calls are TRBV18 and TRBJ2-4; D uncertain. The CDR3 has 15 residues. The ends were cut back, 1 base at V and 2 bases at J, with 9 bases in the middle. Per germline, CDR1 KGHSH and CDR2 LQKENI. Here the CDR3 DNA reads TGTGCCAGCTCACCACAATCCGGGTCCAAAAACATTCAGTACTTC. Its protein product is CASSPQSGSKNIQYF.

The chain joins TRBV6-5 to TRBJ1-5; D gene ambiguous. This CDR3 is built from 13 residues. Trimming pared 4 bases from V and 7 bases from J, leaving 11 bases between. Germline CDR1 MNHEY, CDR2 SVGAGI. This CDR3 reads CASSSLDGQPQHF. CDR3 bases: TGTGCCAGCAGTTCCCTTGATGGACAGCCCCAGCATTTT.

This sequence joins TRBV18 and TRBJ1-6; D call uncertain. V lost 2 bases and J lost 3, with 11 bases in between. The CDR3 spans 16 residues. Germline V gene sequence: CDR1 KGHSH, CDR2 LQKENI. The CDR3 protein is CASSPGSSFYNSPLHF. CDR3 coding DNA: TGTGCCAGCTCACCAGGGTCCAGTTTCTATAATTCACCCCTCCACTTT. Full variable domain (outside the CDR3, taken from reference TRBV18 and TRBJ1-6): NAGVMQNPRHLVRRRGQEARLRCSPMKGHSHVYWYRQLPEEGLKFMVYLQKENIIDESGMPKERFSAEFPKEGPSILRIQQVVRGDSAAYFCASSPGSSFYNSPLHFGNGTRLTVT.

The rearrangement uses TRBV4-2 and TRBJ2-2; D is uncertain. Trimming cost V 4 bases and J 7 bases, with 7 bases left between them. CDR3 size: 12 residues. In germline, CDR1 is LGHNA, CDR2 YNFKEQ. CDR3 nucleotide sequence: TGTGCCAGCAGCCCTGGGCACGGGGAGCTGTTTTTT. Protein: CASSPGHGELFF.

This chain connects TRBV6-2 or TRBV6-3 to TRBJ1-1, with 7 positions matching TRBD1. Trimming cost V 2 bases and J 8 bases; bases outside gene matches: 8. Per germline, CDR1 MNHEY and CDR2 SVGEGT. This CDR3 is 14 amino acids long. The CDR3: CASSYMTGKLEAFF. CDR3 sequence (DNA): TGTGCCAGCAGTTACATGACAGGGAAGTTGGAAGCTTTCTTT.

This clone was detected only once. The gene calls are TRBV6-5 and TRBJ2-2; 9 nucleotides match TRBD1. CDR3 size: 15 residues. Germline CDR1 is MNHEY and CDR2 is SVGAGI. V lost 2 bases and J lost 8; bases outside the gene matches: 6. CDR3 nucleotides: TGTGCCAGCAGTTACAACAACAGGGGGCGAGGGGAGCTGTTTTTT. This codes for CASSYNNRGRGELFF.

The chain combines TRBV3-1 (or the pseudogene TRBV3-2) with TRBJ1-2; D is undetermined. Germline-derived CDR1 and CDR2 are LGHDT and YNNKEL (reference sequence). CDR3 length: 13 amino acids. Trimming removed 4 bases at V and 3 bases at J, with 9 bases between. As DNA, the CDR3 is TGTGCCAGCAGCCGTCGGGAAGACTATGGCTACACCTTC. Translated, it gives CASSRREDYGYTF.

The rearrangement links TRBV4-1 to TRBJ2-7; 10 bases match TRBD1. Germline loops: CDR1 MGHRA, CDR2 YSYEKL. With V trimmed by 0 bases and J by 4 bases, 12 bases remained unmatched. The length of the CDR3 is 18 residues. The CDR3 sequence is CASSQERGRTGGRYEQYF. The DNA for the CDR3 is TGCGCCAGCAGCCAAGAGAGGGGCCGGACAGGGGGTCGATACGAGCAGTACTTC.